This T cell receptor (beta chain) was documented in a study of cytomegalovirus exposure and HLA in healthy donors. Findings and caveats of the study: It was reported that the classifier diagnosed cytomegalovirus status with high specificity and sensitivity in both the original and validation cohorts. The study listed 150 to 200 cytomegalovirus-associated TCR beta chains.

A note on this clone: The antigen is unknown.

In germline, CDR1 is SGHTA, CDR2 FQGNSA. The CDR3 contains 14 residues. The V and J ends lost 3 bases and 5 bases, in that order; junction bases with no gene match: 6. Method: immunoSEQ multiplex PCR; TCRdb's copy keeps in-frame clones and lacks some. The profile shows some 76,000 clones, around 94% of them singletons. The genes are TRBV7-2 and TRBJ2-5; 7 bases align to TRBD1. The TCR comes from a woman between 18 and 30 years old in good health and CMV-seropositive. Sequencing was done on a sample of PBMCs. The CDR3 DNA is TGTGCCAGCAGCTTGGGGACAGCCCTGGAGACCCAGTACTTC. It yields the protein CASSLGTALETQYF.